This TCR beta chain was recovered during a study of blood T cell repertoires in COVID-19. On the study more broadly: From the United States, Italy and Spain came samples of acute and convalescent COVID-19.

Method: immunoSEQ multiplex PCR; TCRdb's copy keeps in-frame clones and lacks some. The sample has 140,000 or so clones, about 74% seen once. The clonotype comes from a man aged 50-59 years with acute or convalescent COVID-19. The sequenced material came from peripheral blood.

CDR3 sequence (DNA): TGTGCCAGCAGCCAACCGACTCGGGCTAACTATGGCTACACCTTC. Amino acid sequence: CASSQPTRANYGYTF. The chain employs TRBV3-1 (or the pseudogene TRBV3-2) and TRBJ1-2, with D uncertain. V dropped 2 bases and J dropped 0 bases, with 10 bases sitting between them. The CDR3 is 15 amino acids. Germline lookup yields CDR1 LGHDT and CDR2 YNNKEL (reference sequence).